Ten or more counts support the clone carrying this T cell receptor beta chain. This record belongs to a study of identical twins. V was cut by 7 bases and J by 6 bases, with 18 bases left in between. Germline values: CDR1 ENHRY, CDR2 SYGVKD. CDR3 size: 14 residues. TCRdb reprocessed the 5' RACE reads with MiXCR, giving one entry per CDR3 protein. This sample has some 100,000 distinct CDR3 sequences; less than 6.5% occur once, and the top ten carry less than 15%. This rearrangement joins TRBV10-3 to TRBJ1-1; no clear D. The sequenced sample consisted of memory T cells sorted from blood. The receptor was isolated from a woman between 45 and 65 years old in good health. This CDR3 reads CAINSFGGRAEAFF. The CDR3 bases are TGTGCCATCAACTCCTTCGGCGGGCGCGCTGAAGCTTTCTTT.